Reported below is one TCR beta chain. Antigen specificity is unknown. The entry originates in a study of cytomegalovirus exposure and HLA in healthy donors. Study-level background: HLA-typed donors were the source of about 85 million unique TCRs held in an early data release. Study results and limitations: Analyses of presence/absence relied on an assumption of roughly uniform sequencing depth across donors.

Primers included in the PCR were 60 Vbeta and 13 Jbeta primers. Here immunoSEQ multiplex PCR was the method, and the copy in TCRdb shows in-frame clones only, minus some. The table records roughly 170,000 clones, around 81% of them present only once. Specimen: PBMCs. The sequence came from a woman aged 25-40 years in good health and CMV-seronegative.

CDR3 region: CASSLVLSTDTQYF. For the CDR3, the DNA is TGCGCCAGCAGCTTGGTTCTAAGCACAGATACGCAGTATTTT. The rearrangement joins TRBV5-1 to TRBJ2-3, with D uncertain. CDR3 length: 14 residues. Germline loops: CDR1 SGHRS, CDR2 YFSETQ. With 0 bases removed from V and 0 bases from J, the gap between germline ends came to 5 bases.